A single sample is the source of the 26 T cell receptor beta chains below, sequenced in a study of Tregs in tolerant kidney transplant recipients. What these receptors recognize is not known. Clones were read by immunoSEQ multiplex PCR, and TCRdb kept only the in-frame ones, dropping some. The repertoire holds fewer than 45,000 clones, 95% to 96% seen once, with around 0.4% in the top ten. The specimen was Tregs from blood cultured with allogeneic cells. The receptors come from a human donor in good health.

The chain has TRBV5-1 and TRBJ1-5; D may be TRBD1 (5 bases). Germline V gene sequence: CDR1 SGHRS, CDR2 YFSETQ. The CDR3 covers 14 residues. Deletions cut 2 bases from V and 5 bases from J, with 11 bases between. The CDR3 nucleotides are TGCGCCAGCAGCTTTCTGGGAGGGGATCAGCCCCAGCATTTT. It specifies CASSFLGGDQPQHF.

This chain links TRBV11-2 with TRBJ2-2; D is ambiguous. V lost 3 bases and J lost 0, with 5 bases in between. CDR3 size: 14 residues. Germline CDR1 SGHAT, CDR2 FQNNGV. This chain's CDR3 is CASSFFANTGELFF. CDR3 nucleotide sequence: TGTGCCAGCAGCTTCTTCGCGAACACCGGGGAGCTGTTTTTT.

This clone was counted a single time. The rearrangement joins TRBV5-1 to TRBJ2-1; perhaps TRBD2 as D (7 bases). The CDR3 has 16 residues. The germline CDR1 and CDR2 sequences are SGHRS and YFSETQ. Between the trimmed V and J ends, which lost 3 bases and 2 bases, there was a span of 15 bases. The DNA for the CDR3 is TGCGCCAGCAGCTCCCTAGGGGGGGGCCCCTACAATGAGCAGTTCTTC. Residues: CASSSLGGGPYNEQFF.

This chain joins TRBV6-1 and TRBJ1-4; D might be TRBD1 (5 bases). The CDR3 covers 15 residues. V was cut by 0 bases and J by 8 bases, with 13 bases left in between. Germline CDR1 and CDR2: MNHNS and SASEGT. CDR3 DNA sequence: TGTGCCAGCAGTGAAGCCGCGGGACTAGCCGAAAAACTGTTTTTT. Its translation is CASSEAAGLAEKLFF.

V gene TRBV7-9 combines with J gene TRBJ1-2, with unresolved D. Germline-derived CDR1 and CDR2 are SEHNR and FQNEAQ (reference sequence). The CDR3 length is 12 residues. V lost 3 bases to trimming and J lost 8 bases, with 10 bases between them. CDR3 residues: CASSFRTGGYTF. In DNA form, the CDR3 reads TGTGCCAGCAGCTTCAGGACCGGGGGCTACACCTTC.

The V gene is TRBV10-3, the J gene TRBJ1-2; 8 positions match TRBD1. This CDR3 comprises 14 residues. The ends lost 5 bases at V and 6 bases at J; junction bases unmatched: 8. Germline V gene lookup returns CDR1 ENHRY and CDR2 SYGVKD. The CDR3 DNA follows: TGTGCCATCAGTCCTACAGGGGGTAGGGATGGCTACACCTTC. It codes for CAISPTGGRDGYTF.

This chain uses TRBV5-1 with TRBJ1-1; tentatively, D is TRBD1 (6 bases). CDR1 and CDR2 (germline): SGHRS, YFSETQ. The germline V and J ends were trimmed by 1 base and 4 bases, with 11 bases remaining between them. The CDR3 covers 14 residues. CDR3 bases: TGCGCCAGCAGCTTGCCGCAGGGGCCCACTGAAGCTTTCTTT. This sequence encodes CASSLPQGPTEAFF.

The chain is built from TRBV5-6 and TRBJ1-4, with unresolved D. There are 16 residues in the CDR3. CDR1 and CDR2 from the germline V gene are SGHDT and YYEEEE. V was trimmed by 0 bases and J by 0 bases, leaving 9 bases between them. The CDR3 spells CASSLVAEATNEKLFF. DNA for the CDR3: TGTGCCAGCAGCTTGGTGGCAGAAGCAACTAATGAAAAACTGTTTTTT.

This rearrangement joins TRBV6-1 to TRBJ2-7; D ambiguous. The germline V gene has CDR1 MNHNS and CDR2 SASEGT. This CDR3 comprises 14 residues. V shed 4 bases and J shed 2 bases, with 12 bases lying between them. The CDR3: CASSVSGGAYEQYF. The CDR3, as DNA: TGTGCCAGCAGTGTCTCCGGTGGAGCCTACGAGCAGTACTTC.

The chain is built from TRBV7-9 and TRBJ2-3; 7 bases match TRBD2. The CDR3 extends over 15 amino acids. Germline V gene lookup returns CDR1 SEHNR and CDR2 FQNEAQ (reference sequence). Trimming removed 4 bases from V and 0 bases from J; junction bases left unmatched: 4. CDR3 residues: CASSSRLASTDTQYF. Written as DNA, the CDR3 is TGTGCCAGCAGCTCCCGACTAGCTAGCACAGATACGCAGTATTTT.

V gene TRBV19 combines with J gene TRBJ2-7; the D is unclear. Looked up from germline, CDR1 is LNHDA and CDR2 is SQIVND (reference sequence). The CDR3 is 12 amino acids. Trimming cost V 5 bases and J 12 bases, with 17 bases left between them. For the CDR3, the DNA is TGTGCCAGTAGTCCCCTATTTAGCTTTTGGTACTTC. Protein product: CASSPLFSFWYF.

The sample holds one count of this clone. J is TRBJ1-4 and V is TRBV19; 8 nucleotides align to TRBD1. Germline CDR1 and CDR2: LNHDA and SQIVND (reference sequence). The CDR3 has 15 amino acids. V lost 3 bases, J lost 4 bases, and 4 bases stayed unmatched. Written as DNA, the CDR3 is TGTGCCAGTAGTATTAGGACAGGGCTTAATGAAAAACTGTTTTTT. This sequence encodes CASSIRTGLNEKLFF.

This clone occurred once. The chain joins TRBV19 to TRBJ1-2; D not resolved. The CDR3 length is 15 residues. CDR1 and CDR2 (germline): LNHDA, SQIVND (reference sequence). Trimming took 7 bases from V and 3 from J, leaving 18 bases between them. The CDR3 loop is CASIPREAVYYGYTF. The CDR3 DNA reads TGTGCCAGTATCCCCCGGGAAGCAGTATACTATGGCTACACCTTC.

This chain joins TRBV2 and TRBJ2-6, with 7 bases matching TRBD2. The CDR3 is made up of 18 amino acids. Looked up from germline, CDR1 is SNHLY and CDR2 is FYNNEI. V shed 7 bases and J 0 bases; nucleotides not matched to a gene: 12. The CDR3 region is CASNTRRDYNSGANVLTF. In nucleotides, the CDR3 is TGTGCCAGCAATACCCGCCGGGACTACAACTCTGGGGCCAACGTCCTGACTTTC.

The rearrangement links TRBV18 to TRBJ2-1; D ambiguous. Germline-derived CDR1 and CDR2 are KGHSH and LQKENI. V was shortened by 2 bases and J by 7 bases, with 6 bases between the two germline ends. The CDR3 is 12 residues long. The CDR3 DNA sequence: TGTGCCAGCTCACCAGATTCGAATGAGCAGTTCTTC. This sequence encodes CASSPDSNEQFF.

The chain recombines TRBV10-1 with TRBJ2-4; D is tentatively TRBD1 or TRBD2 (5 bases each). Deletions cut 0 bases from V and 4 bases from J, with 7 bases between. Looked up from germline, CDR1 is WNHNN and CDR2 is SYGVQD (reference sequence). CDR3 length: 14 amino acids. The CDR3 region has the DNA TGCGCCAGCAGTGAGTCGAGGGGTAAAAACATTCAGTACTTC. Amino acids: CASSESRGKNIQYF.

The chain links TRBV6-1 to TRBJ2-7; no firm D call. Per germline, CDR1 MNHNS and CDR2 SASEGT. With 5 bases removed from V and 3 bases from J, the gap between germline ends came to 17 bases. The CDR3 loop spans 15 amino acids. CDR3 nucleotides: TGTGCCAGCAGTAACCCCCTGTTCCTAAACTACGAGCAGTACTTC. Its protein is CASSNPLFLNYEQYF.

The chain has TRBV27 and TRBJ2-7; 8 nucleotides match TRBD2. The CDR3 length is 14 residues. Germline-derived CDR1 and CDR2 are MNHEY and SMNVEV (reference sequence). V lost 5 bases, J lost 3 bases, and 6 bases stayed unmatched. For the CDR3, the DNA is TGTGCCAGCAGTATGACTAGCGAGCACTACGAGCAGTACTTC. It specifies CASSMTSEHYEQYF.

The chain has TRBV6-5 and TRBJ1-6; 10 nucleotides match TRBD1. The CDR3 is made up of 14 amino acids. Per the germline V gene, CDR1 is MNHEY and CDR2 is SVGAGI. V lost 6 bases, J lost 6 bases, and 2 bases stayed unmatched. CDR3 nucleotide sequence: TGTGCCAGCAGCCGGACAGGGGGTAATTCACCCCTCCACTTT. Translating it yields CASSRTGGNSPLHF.

The rearrangement uses TRBV23-1 and TRBJ2-5; the D gene is possibly TRBD2 (5 bases). TRBV23-1 is an ORF; its function is uncertain. Trimming left V 4 bases short and J 4 bases short, with 13 bases between. The CDR3 has 14 amino acids. CDR3 DNA sequence: TGCGCCAGCAGTCGCCGGGATGCTGGAGAGACCCAGTACTTC. Residues: CASSRRDAGETQYF.

CDR3 in amino acids: CASSLAGTGGISYEQYF. The CDR3 coding sequence is TGTGCCAGCAGCTTAGCCGGGACAGGGGGCATCTCCTACGAGCAGTACTTC. The J gene is TRBJ2-5, the V gene TRBV13; TRBD1 matches 12 bases. The better agreement between TRBJ2-7 and the DNA end casts doubt on the J call. This CDR3 is built from 17 residues. CDR1 is PRHDT and CDR2 is FYEKMQ in the germline V gene (reference sequence).

This chain uses TRBV6-5 with TRBJ1-2, with D possibly being TRBD1 (6 bases). This CDR3 is built from 13 residues. Germline assignment: CDR1 MNHEY and CDR2 SVGAGI. V lost 7 bases to trimming and J lost 1 base, with 10 bases between them. The CDR3 coding sequence is TGTGCCAGCAAGAGGGGGAATAACTATGGCTACACCTTC. Translated: CASKRGNNYGYTF.

This sequence joins TRBV5-1 and TRBJ2-2; D uncertain. Trimming took off 0 bases at V and 5 bases at J, with 11 bases between the two ends. Germline-derived CDR1 and CDR2 are SGHRS and YFSETQ. The CDR3 sequence is 15 residues long. In DNA, the CDR3 is TGCGCCAGCAGCTTGGATTCGTTGGGTACCGGGGAGCTGTTTTTT. Protein product: CASSLDSLGTGELFF.

The chain is built from TRBV7-6 and TRBJ2-5; 12 bases map to TRBD2. V trimming: 5 bases; J trimming: 1 base; junction bases outside the gene matches: 8. CDR1 and CDR2 (germline): SGHVS, FNYEAQ. The CDR3 is made up of 17 amino acids. The CDR3 here is CASSQRRTSGIQETQYF. For the CDR3, the DNA is TGTGCCAGCAGCCAAAGACGGACTAGCGGGATCCAAGAGACCCAGTACTTC.

V usage is TRBV14 and J usage is TRBJ2-1, with unresolved D. Trimming took 0 bases from V and 4 from J, leaving 13 bases between them. There are 16 residues in the CDR3. Per germline, CDR1 SGHDN and CDR2 FVKESK. CDR3 sequence (DNA): TGTGCCAGCAGCCAAGATCTGGGCACCTTTTACAATGAGCAGTTCTTC. This sequence encodes CASSQDLGTFYNEQFF. Filled out from reference TRBV14 and TRBJ2-1, the complete variable domain reads EAGVTQFPSHSVIEKGQTVTLRCDPISGHDNLYWYRRVMGKEIKFLLHFVKESKQDESGMPNNRFLAERTGGTYSTLKVQPAELEDSGVYFCASSQDLGTFYNEQFFGPGTRLTVL.

This chain links TRBV5-4 with TRBJ1-2; TRBD1 is a possible D gene (5 bases). This CDR3 is 15 amino acids long. Trimming cost V 4 bases and J 1 base, with 14 bases left between them. From germline, CDR1 is SGHNT and CDR2 YYREEE (reference sequence). CDR3 loop: CASSRVEGINYGYTF. The CDR3 coding sequence is TGTGCCAGCAGCCGGGTTGAGGGGATTAACTATGGCTACACCTTC.